The 15 T cell receptor beta chains below all came from one sample that was sequenced in a study of vaccination effects on CD4 cells after COVID-19. Antigen-specific CD4+ T cells were expanded with viral peptide pools in the ViraFEST assay before sequencing. Once cultured for approximately ten days, the cells underwent separation to obtain CD4+ T cells. Of the BNT162b2 and mRNA-1273 vaccines, participants received two doses of one or the other. Produced via immunoSEQ multiplex PCR; TCRdb's table is partial and in-frame only. Here the sample spans roughly 27,000 clones, about 80% being singletons. These receptors have no identified antigens. The sample here was CD4+ T cells from PBMCs cultured with HCoV-NL63 spike peptides, taken after COVID-19 vaccination. These receptors all stem from a human donor who received a COVID-19 vaccine. Some clones in this sample may be carry-over from other donors' samples.

The chain carries TRBV3-1 (or the pseudogene TRBV3-2) and TRBJ1-5, with 8 bases fitting TRBD1. V shed 1 base, J shed 11 bases, and the junction held 10 bases outside the gene matches. Germline V gene data show CDR1 as LGHDT and CDR2 as YNNKEL (reference sequence). This CDR3 has 15 amino acids. The CDR3 sequence: CASSQGTGGVPAQHF. CDR3 nucleotides: TGTGCCAGCAGCCAAGGAACAGGGGGGGTCCCGGCCCAGCATTTT.

The rearrangement uses TRBV10-3 and TRBJ1-1; TRBD1 matches 11 bases. The J segment lost 2 bases and the V segment lost 6 bases, leaving 5 bases of the junction unmatched. In germline, CDR1 is ENHRY, CDR2 SYGVKD. CDR3 length: 15 residues. The CDR3 protein is CAIRGRTGGNTEAFF. CDR3 coding DNA: TGTGCCATCAGGGGCCGGACAGGGGGCAACACTGAAGCTTTCTTT.

The V call is TRBV14, the J call TRBJ1-1; no definite D call. This CDR3 has 12 residues. The germline V and J ends were trimmed by 4 bases and 5 bases, with 8 bases remaining between them. Germline CDR1 and CDR2: SGHDN and FVKESK. The CDR3 loop reads CASSPLRTEAFF. As DNA, the CDR3 is TGTGCCAGCAGCCCTCTGCGGACTGAAGCTTTCTTT. Full variable domain (missing parts from reference TRBV14 and TRBJ1-1): EAGVTQFPSHSVIEKGQTVTLRCDPISGHDNLYWYRRVMGKEIKFLLHFVKESKQDESGMPNNRFLAERTGGTYSTLKVQPAELEDSGVYFCASSPLRTEAFFGQGTRLTVV.

The CDR3 DNA follows: TGTGCCAGCAGTGAAGGGGCTTACGAGCAGTACGTC. It is translated as CASSEGAYEQYV. V gene TRBV6-1 combines with J gene TRBJ2-7; no clear D gene. CDR1 and CDR2 (germline): MNHNS, SASEGT. Trimming left V 1 base short and J 4 bases short, with 5 bases between. This CDR3 has 12 residues.

DNA for the CDR3: TGTGCCACCAGGGGGATTAGCACCGGGGAGCTGTTTTTT. Its translation: CATRGISTGELFF. This sequence joins TRBV24-1 and TRBJ2-2, with no clear D. CDR1 and CDR2 from the germline V gene are KGHDR and SFDVKD. The length of the CDR3 is 13 residues. Trimming took off 7 bases at V and 4 bases at J, with 9 bases between the two ends.

The rearrangement links TRBV7-3 to TRBJ1-1; no definite D call. Germline assignment: CDR1 SGHTA and CDR2 FQGTGA. V lost 1 base to trimming and J lost 5 bases, with 8 bases between them. The CDR3 runs 13 residues. In DNA, the CDR3 is TGTGCCAGCAGCTTAATCGGGGTGACTGAAGCTTTCTTT. Encoded protein: CASSLIGVTEAFF.

This sequence joins TRBV2 and TRBJ1-4, with a weak D call TRBD1 (5 bases). Between the trimmed V and J ends, which lost 11 bases and 0 bases, there was a span of 10 bases. CDR1 SNHLY and CDR2 FYNNEI come from the germline V gene. The CDR3 sequence is 13 residues long. The DNA of the CDR3 is TGTGCCGGACACAGGACAACTAATGAAAAACTGTTTTTT. Protein sequence: CAGHRTTNEKLFF. Full variable domain (rest looked up from reference TRBV2 and TRBJ1-4): EPEVTQTPSHQVTQMGQEVILRCVPISNHLYFYWYRQILGQKVEFLVSFYNNEISEKSEIFDDQFSVERPDGSNFTLKIRSTKLEDSAMYFCAGHRTTNEKLFFGSGTQLSVL.

This sequence joins TRBV6-5 and TRBJ2-5, with TRBD1 matching over 7 bases. Germline CDR1 MNHEY, CDR2 SVGAGI. Losses at the gene ends were 6 bases for V and 5 bases for J; bases not matched to a gene: 9. This CDR3 has 14 amino acids. Here the CDR3 DNA reads TGTGCCAGCAGACTCCCAGGGGGTACGGAGACCCAGTACTTC. Residues: CASRLPGGTETQYF.

The J gene is TRBJ2-1, the V gene TRBV29-1; 7 bases match TRBD2. The V segment lost 6 bases and the J segment 3 bases; nucleotides outside the gene matches: 5. CDR1 and CDR2 from the germline V gene are SQVTM and ANQGSEA. The CDR3 extends over 13 amino acids. The CDR3 DNA sequence: TGCAGCGTCGTGCGGGGGAGCTACAATGAGCAGTTCTTC. It is translated as CSVVRGSYNEQFF.

This chain links TRBV9 with TRBJ2-7; D is tentatively TRBD1 or TRBD2 (5 bases each). V shed 0 bases and J shed 1 base, with 8 bases lying between them. Germline V gene lookup returns CDR1 SGDLS and CDR2 YYNGEE. This CDR3 is 14 amino acids long. The CDR3, as DNA: TGTGCCAGCAGCGTAGGGGGGAGATCCTACGAGCAGTACGTC. Its translation is CASSVGGRSYEQYV.

The chain joins TRBV5-1 to TRBJ1-2; 9 positions agree with TRBD1. CDR1 and CDR2 from the germline V gene are SGHRS and YFSETQ. The CDR3 totals 15 residues. V was pared by 6 bases and J by 6 bases, with 12 bases of the junction left unmatched. The CDR3 region has the DNA TGCGCCAGCACCTACACCGCCGGGACAGGGAATGGCTACACCTTC. Its protein product is CASTYTAGTGNGYTF.

This chain connects TRBV19 to TRBJ1-2; D call uncertain. CDR3 length equals 15 residues. Deletions cut 3 bases from V and 5 bases from J, with 16 bases between. Per germline, CDR1 LNHDA and CDR2 SQIVND (reference sequence). The chain's CDR3 is CASSIAAASSYGYTF. CDR3 coding DNA: TGTGCCAGTAGTATTGCCGCGGCCAGCAGTTATGGCTACACCTTC.

The CDR3 nucleotides are TGTGCCAGCAGCCAAAGTACGGACACTGAAGCTTTCTTT. Its translation is CASSQSTDTEAFF. The chain links TRBV7-3 to TRBJ1-1; D call uncertain. V lost 5 bases and J lost 3, with 10 bases in between. Germline CDR1 is SGHTA and CDR2 is FQGTGA. This CDR3 has 13 residues.

This sequence joins TRBV4-1 and TRBJ2-5; D call uncertain. Germline CDR1 and CDR2: MGHRA and YSYEKL. CDR3 length equals 13 residues. Trimming pared 1 base from V and 4 bases from J, leaving 7 bases between. The CDR3 nucleotides are TGCGCCAGCAGCCAAGCGGTGGGAGAGACCCAGTACTTC. Translating gives CASSQAVGETQYF.

This chain links TRBV28 with TRBJ2-7, with a weak D call TRBD2 (5 bases). The CDR3 is 14 residues long. V shed 5 bases and J shed 3 bases, with 14 bases lying between them. Germline V lookup: CDR1 MDHEN, CDR2 SYDVKM. CDR3 sequence (DNA): TGTGCCAGCAGTCCCAGGACGGGGAACTACGAGCAGTACGTC. Protein sequence: CASSPRTGNYEQYV.